The text below deals with one T cell receptor (beta chain). Its target is not known. Using approximately 200 ng DNA, 32,000 or so T cell genomes, the sorted-subset replicate PCRs were run. Some clones are missing from TCRdb's copy, which holds only in-frame ones; the method was immunoSEQ multiplex PCR. The top ten hold roughly 0.13% of the sample, which has 2 million to 2.5 million clones, 90% to 96% seen once. The data derive from a study of shared clonotypes between healthy human individuals. The donors, healthy adults who were HIV-negative, had experienced no recent acute infections or vaccinations. The split of CD4+ cells yielded CD45RA+ naive and CD45RA-negative memory subsets. The CDR3 extends over 17 amino acids. With 5 bases clipped from V and 5 bases from J, the junction kept 17 bases outside the gene matches. The germline V gene encodes CDR1 GTSNPN and CDR2 SVGIG (reference sequence). Study outcomes and limitations: Across subsets, estimated richness was generally greater for naive than for memory populations.

V is TRBV30 and J is TRBJ2-5, with 10 bases aligning to TRBD2. Sequenced sample: naive CD4+ T cells sorted from blood. The subset here: CD45RA+ positively selected. This TCR came from a man aged 18-30 years in good health. CDR3 DNA sequence: TGTGCCTGGCACCTTCCAGCGGGAGGGCCGGGAGGGGAGACCCAGTACTTC. It translates to CAWHLPAGGPGGETQYF.